This TCR beta chain emerged from a study of T-cell memory formation after mild COVID-19. TCRdb ran MiXCR on the 5' RACE reads and lists one entry per CDR3 protein. The sample includes 390,000 or so distinct CDR3 sequences, approximately 16% of them seen just once. CDR3 length: 17 amino acids. The study, taken as a whole, reports: CD8+ contracting clones occupied EMRA, while CD4+ ones occupied mainly CM and EM. What remained unconfirmed was the SARS-CoV-2 specificity of second-wave clones peaking on day 37.

In the case of this clonotype: Its target is not known.

Sequences were obtained from PBMCs or a T cell subset sorted from them (not recorded which). The sequence derives from a man between 18 and 35 years old who had mild COVID-19 (a few samples of this study predate the infection). Cell type and time point are not known. The chain is built from TRBV21-1 and TRBJ2-7; no DNA check was done on the table's D call, TRBD2. TRBV21-1 is a pseudogene segment. CDR3 sequence: CASSKGLAGGRPYEQYV. CDR3 sequence (DNA): TGTGCCAGCAGCAAAGGCCTAGCGGGGGGCCGTCCCTACGAGCAGTACGTC.